This T cell receptor beta chain comes out of a study of radiation and T cells in renal cell carcinoma. Regarding the study as a whole: From baseline, blood top tumor clonotypes peaked at 2 weeks post-radiation. Pretreatment tumor biopsies were lacking, so baseline clonotypes are unknown.

Method: immunoSEQ multiplex PCR; TCRdb's copy keeps in-frame clones and lacks some. The table lists just under 80,000 clones, 86% of them singletons. Germline values: CDR1 SGHTA, CDR2 FQGNSA. This CDR3 is built from 15 residues. V was shortened by 5 bases and J by 5 bases, with 15 bases between the two germline ends. As to time point: blood 2 weeks post-SBRT. Treatment reported: 15 Gy SBRT to primary tumor, nephrectomy 4 weeks later. Clear cell pathology was present in this patient's renal cell carcinoma. To note about this clone: Its specificity is not known.

This TCR came from a woman aged 50 to 65 with renal cell carcinoma. The specimen was blood, collected from a patient whose treatment included radiotherapy and nephrectomy. The J gene is TRBJ1-4, the V gene TRBV7-2; D possibly corresponds to TRBD1 (5 bases). CDR3 region: CASSPRAGGNEKLFF. For the CDR3, the DNA is TGTGCCAGCAGCCCTAGAGCGGGGGGAAATGAAAAACTGTTTTTT.